The rows below give T cell receptor beta chains drawn from one sample of a study of response to subunit inactivated influenza vaccine. TCRdb independently ran MiXCR on the RT-PCR reads; one entry per CDR3 protein. Of 450,000 to 700,000 distinct CDR3 sequences detected, 12% to 15% appear once; the ten largest clones hold roughly 11%. Sample: PBMCs from blood, taken 11 to 12 days after vaccination. Receptors originate from a man aged 50 to 60 who received an inactivated influenza vaccine. Both conserved end residues are part of each CDR3. A D gene is named only where the DNA matches it firmly. Where a row states a size, it is once, few, many or the class of an expanded clone; other rows omit it.

V,D,J,size,CDR3,DNA
TRBV7-9,TRBD2,TRBJ2-7,few,CASSLDGGGYYEQYF,TGTGCCAGCAGCTTAGACGGCGGGGGTTACTACGAGCAGTACTTC
TRBV7-2,TRBD2,TRBJ2-7,many,CASSLASGGYEQYF,TGTGCCAGCAGCTTAGCGAGCGGGGGCTACGAGCAGTACTTC
TRBV4-2,TRBD2,TRBJ2-3,NA,CASSQSTSGTGVDTQYF,TGTGCCAGCAGCCAATCTACTAGCGGGACGGGCGTCGATACGCAGTATTTT
TRBV29-1,TRBD1,TRBJ2-2,NA,CSVRSGGWAGELFF,TGCAGCGTTAGATCAGGGGGCTGGGCCGGGGAGCTGTTTTTT
TRBV20-1,NA,TRBJ1-2,many,CRPFGRTNYGYTF,TGCAGACCCTTCGGGCGGACGAACTATGGCTACACCTTC
TRBV30,NA,TRBJ2-4,NA,CASSNGNIQYF,TGTGCCTCCTCAAATGGAAACATTCAGTACTTC
TRBV24-1,NA,TRBJ2-7,few,CATSEGYEQYF,TGTGCCACTTCGGAGGGTTACGAGCAGTACTTC
TRBV7-8,TRBD2,TRBJ2-2,few,CASSFTLAAGELFF,TGTGCCAGCAGCTTCACACTAGCGGCCGGGGAGCTGTTTTTT
TRBV28,TRBD1,TRBJ1-2,NA,CASSPRTGPPRSYTF,TGTGCCAGCAGTCCAAGGACAGGTCCTCCCCGTAGCTACACCTTC
TRBV4-1,NA,TRBJ2-2,many,CASSQAAGRNTGELFF,TGCGCCAGCAGCCAAGCGGCGGGAAGGAACACCGGGGAGCTGTTTTTT
TRBV18,NA,TRBJ2-1,NA,CASSPPGGPSYNEQFF,TGTGCCAGCTCACCACCGGGGGGGCCCTCCTACAATGAGCAGTTCTTC